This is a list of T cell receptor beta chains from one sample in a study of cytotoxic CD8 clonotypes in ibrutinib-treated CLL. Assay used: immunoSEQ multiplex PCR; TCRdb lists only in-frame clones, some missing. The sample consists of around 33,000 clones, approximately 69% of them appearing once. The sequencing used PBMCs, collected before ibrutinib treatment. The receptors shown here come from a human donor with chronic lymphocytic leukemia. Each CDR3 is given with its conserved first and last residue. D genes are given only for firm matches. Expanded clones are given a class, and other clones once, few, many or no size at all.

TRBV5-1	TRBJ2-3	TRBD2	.	CASSLEAGRGTDTQYF	TGCGCCAGCAGCTTGGAGGCAGGGAGGGGCACAGATACGCAGTATTTT
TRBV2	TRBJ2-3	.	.	CASTVRFIDTQYF	TGTGCCAGCACGGTTAGGTTCATAGATACGCAGTATTTT
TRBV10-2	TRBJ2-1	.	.	CASSAAVTVGVGTYEQFF	TGCGCCAGCAGTGCAGCGGTTACGGTCGGCGTTGGGACGTATGAGCAGTTCTTC
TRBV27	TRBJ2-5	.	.	CASSLWGQETQYF	TGTGCCAGCAGTTTATGGGGACAAGAGACCCAGTACTTC
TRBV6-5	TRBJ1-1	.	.	CASSYLGIAFF	TGTGCCAGCAGTTATTTGGGGATAGCTTTCTTT
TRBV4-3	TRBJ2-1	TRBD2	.	CASSQELAAYNEQFF	TGCGCCAGCAGCCAAGAGCTAGCGGCCTACAATGAGCAGTTCTTC
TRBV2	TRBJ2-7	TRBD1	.	CASSRTGGYEQYF	TGTGCCAGCAGTCGGACAGGGGGGTACGAGCAGTACTTC
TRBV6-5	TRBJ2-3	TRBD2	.	CASSYMRGAVYTQYF	TGTGCCAGCAGTTACATGCGGGGGGCTGTCTATACGCAGTATTTT
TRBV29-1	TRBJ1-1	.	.	CSVEGVYVNTEAFF	TGCAGCGTTGAAGGGGTTTACGTGAACACTGAAGCTTTCTTT
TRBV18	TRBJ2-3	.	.	CASSPGMEDTQYF	TGTGCCAGCTCACCGGGGATGGAAGATACGCAGTATTTT
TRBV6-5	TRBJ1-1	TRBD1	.	CASSYSGQLNTEAFF	TGTGCCAGCAGTTACTCGGGACAGCTAAACACTGAAGCTTTCTTT
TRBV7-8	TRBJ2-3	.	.	CASSLPGLTDTQYF	TGTGCCAGCAGCTTACCCGGGCTCACAGATACGCAGTATTTT
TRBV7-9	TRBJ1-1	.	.	CASSLGGSTTEAFF	TGTGCCAGCAGCTTAGGGGGGTCGACCACTGAAGCTTTCTTT
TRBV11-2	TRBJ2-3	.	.	CASSDQGYTQYF	TGTGCCAGCAGCGACCAAGGTTATACGCAGTATTTT
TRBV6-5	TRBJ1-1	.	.	CASSYSWGQNTEAFF	TGTGCCAGCAGTTACTCGTGGGGCCAGAACACTGAAGCTTTCTTT
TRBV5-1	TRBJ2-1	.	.	CASSLEPPNNEQFF	TGCGCCAGCAGCTTGGAACCGCCTAACAATGAGCAGTTCTTC
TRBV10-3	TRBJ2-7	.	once	CAIGLGGSYEQYF	TGTGCCATCGGATTGGGGGGTTCCTACGAGCAGTACTTC
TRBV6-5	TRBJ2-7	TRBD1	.	CASSTGAFYEQYF	TGTGCCAGCTCCACAGGGGCTTTTTACGAGCAGTACTTC
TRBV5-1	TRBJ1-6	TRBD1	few	CASRETGQYNSPLHF	TGCGCCAGCAGAGAGACGGGACAGTACAATTCACCCCTCCACTTT
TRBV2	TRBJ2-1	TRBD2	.	CASSEGTRFPDEQFF	TGTGCCAGCAGTGAAGGGACTAGATTTCCGGATGAGCAGTTCTTC
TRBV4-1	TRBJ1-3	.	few	CASSQDPAAGNTIYF	TGCGCCAGCAGCCAAGATCCGGCAGCTGGAAACACCATATATTTT
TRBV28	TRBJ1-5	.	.	CASIERATGPQHF	TGTGCCAGCATTGAACGGGCCACAGGGCCCCAGCATTTT
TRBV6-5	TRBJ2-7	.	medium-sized	CASSYTPGRDEQYF	TGTGCCAGCAGTTACACCCCCGGCAGGGACGAGCAGTACTTC
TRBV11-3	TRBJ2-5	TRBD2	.	CASSRPSGRAGSQETQYF	TGTGCCAGCAGCCGCCCTAGCGGGAGGGCCGGGAGCCAAGAGACCCAGTACTTC
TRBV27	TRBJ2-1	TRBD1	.	CASSIRQGAIYNEQFF	TGTGCCAGCAGTATCCGACAGGGGGCAATATACAATGAGCAGTTCTTC
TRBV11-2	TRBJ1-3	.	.	CASSLDRAGPKGNTIYF	TGTGCCAGCAGCTTAGATCGGGCCGGGCCGAAGGGAAACACCATATATTTT
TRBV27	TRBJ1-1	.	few	CASSAGYEVKNTEAFF	TGTGCCAGCAGTGCAGGGTACGAGGTCAAAAACACTGAAGCTTTCTTT
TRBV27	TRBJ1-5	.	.	CASSFRWDGHQPQHF	TGTGCCAGCAGTTTTCGGTGGGATGGGCATCAGCCCCAGCATTTT
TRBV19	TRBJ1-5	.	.	CAGGSQPQHF	TGTGCGGGCGGGAGCCAGCCCCAGCATTTT
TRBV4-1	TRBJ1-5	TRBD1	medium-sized	CASSQEDRDNQPQHF	TGCGCCAGCAGCCAAGAAGACAGGGACAATCAGCCCCAGCATTTT
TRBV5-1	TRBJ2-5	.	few	CASSLESGSGETQYF	TGCGCCAGCAGCTTGGAGTCGGGTTCGGGGGAGACCCAGTACTTC
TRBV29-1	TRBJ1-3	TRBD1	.	CSVVGQGAGNTIYF	TGCAGCGTCGTAGGACAGGGGGCTGGAAACACCATATATTTT
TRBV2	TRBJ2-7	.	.	CASLEGVDEQYF	TGTGCCAGCCTAGAGGGCGTGGACGAGCAGTACTTC
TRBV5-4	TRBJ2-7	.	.	CASSLLDFSYEQYF	TGTGCCAGCAGCTTGCTTGACTTTTCCTACGAGCAGTACTTC
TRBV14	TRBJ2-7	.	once	CASSQVNLIRSSYEQYF	TGTGCCAGCAGCCAAGTTAACTTAATTAGGAGCTCCTACGAGCAGTACTTC
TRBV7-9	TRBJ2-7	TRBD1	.	CASSTLTGGTYEQYF	TGTGCCAGCAGCACCTTGACAGGGGGTACCTACGAGCAGTACTTC
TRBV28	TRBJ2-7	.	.	CASSFFTGGAYEQYF	TGTGCCAGCAGTTTCTTCACAGGGGGGGCCTACGAGCAGTACTTC